Reported below is one T cell receptor (beta chain). What it binds is unknown. This sample was taken from a study of T cell responses to AZD1222 COVID-19 vaccine. V was shortened by 5 bases and J by 3 bases, with 11 bases between the two germline ends. CDR1 is ENHRY, CDR2 SYGVKD, per germline. CDR3 size: 14 residues. Study observations and caveats: Baseline serology detected seropositivity in only a handful of AZD1222 recipients. Across the whole spike, CD4 TCRs peaked at regions 160-218 and 743-854. Clonal diversity may have been underestimated, and the donors were mostly white British, with more females than males. Close to half of spike-specific TCRs reportedly recognize unmutated variant regions.

Sequencing used immunoSEQ multiplex PCR; TCRdb keeps in-frame clones, though not all of them. The data show 100,000 or so clones, 82% seen once. This TCR came from an adult in good health. V and J are TRBV10-3 and TRBJ1-5; D not certain. Source: peripheral blood, taken on day 0 of AZD1222 vaccination. The CDR3 is CAISSTSPNQPQHF. As DNA, the CDR3 is TGTGCCATCAGTTCAACTTCCCCCAATCAGCCCCAGCATTTT.